These 30 T cell receptor beta chains were all obtained from the same sample, sequenced in a study of T cell responses to AZD1222 COVID-19 vaccine. Measured with immunoSEQ multiplex PCR; TCRdb has only the in-frame clones, and not every one. The sample includes 90,000 to 100,000 clones, approximately 84% of them seen just once. Source: peripheral blood, taken 28 days after the second AZD1222 dose. The receptor source for this set is an adult who received the AZD1222 COVID-19 vaccine.

This clone appeared once. The chain joins TRBV7-9 to TRBJ1-1; D call uncertain. Germline assignment: CDR1 SEHNR and CDR2 FQNEAQ (reference sequence). Trimming removed 4 bases at V and 0 bases at J, with 9 bases between. The CDR3 totals 14 residues. DNA for the CDR3: TGTGCCAGCAGCTCCGGGCTGGTGAACACTGAAGCTTTCTTT. Protein: CASSSGLVNTEAFF.

V gene TRBV18 combines with J gene TRBJ1-2; no firm D call. The CDR3 runs to 12 residues. The V gene's germline CDR1 is KGHSH and CDR2 LQKENI. Trimming removed 3 bases at V and 8 bases at J, with 10 bases between. The CDR3 DNA reads TGTGCCAGCTCACCTCGGGATGGCGGCTACACCTTC. This codes for CASSPRDGGYTF.

This rearrangement joins TRBV6-5 to TRBJ2-7, with D perhaps TRBD1 (6 bases). The CDR3 is 15 residues long. Germline V gene sequence: CDR1 MNHEY, CDR2 SVGAGI. Deletions cut 6 bases from V and 3 bases from J, with 18 bases between. CDR3 region: CASRAGQPPNYEQYF. In DNA form, the CDR3 reads TGTGCCAGCAGGGCCGGACAGCCCCCCAACTACGAGCAGTACTTC.

V is TRBV27 and J is TRBJ1-1; D is possibly TRBD1 (6 bases). The germline V gene encodes CDR1 MNHEY and CDR2 SMNVEV (reference sequence). This CDR3 has 14 residues. V was pared by 5 bases and J by 7 bases, with 17 bases between. The CDR3 DNA sequence: TGTGCCAGCAGTGCAGACAGGATCCAAAGTGAAGCTTTCTTT. It is translated as CASSADRIQSEAFF.

The CDR3 is CASSFNGGAGELFF. In DNA form, the CDR3 reads TGTGCCAGCAGCTTCAACGGGGGGGCCGGGGAGCTGTTTTTT. The gene calls are TRBV5-4 and TRBJ2-2, with 8 bases matching TRBD2. The germline gives CDR1 SGHNT, CDR2 YYREEE (reference sequence). The CDR3 contains 14 residues. The V gene end was trimmed by 2 bases and the J gene end by 6 bases; junction bases not matched to a gene: 3.

This chain connects TRBV5-5 to TRBJ1-3; a possible D gene is TRBD1 (5 bases). The CDR3 spans 15 residues. Germline V gives CDR1 SGHKS, CDR2 YYEKEE (reference sequence). The ends were cut back, 0 bases at V and 0 bases at J, with 7 bases in the middle. In nucleotides, the CDR3 is TGTGCCAGCAGCTTGGGGGGGAACTCTGGAAACACCATATATTTT. The encoded protein is CASSLGGNSGNTIYF.

The V call is TRBV6-7, the J call TRBJ1-1; D gene unclear. TRBV6-7 is known as an ORF, though its function is uncertain. Trimming shortened V by 9 bases and J by 0 bases, and 14 bases separated the two germline ends. The CDR3 covers 14 residues. The DNA of the CDR3 is TGTGCCAGGTCGAAAAGCCCTTTGAACACTGAAGCTTTCTTT. Amino acids: CARSKSPLNTEAFF.

The chain uses TRBV3-1 (or the pseudogene TRBV3-2) and TRBJ2-2; TRBD1 aligns across 8 bases. Trimming cost V 1 base and J 0 bases; bases outside gene matches: 4. Germline CDR1 reads LGHDT; CDR2 reads YNNKEL (reference sequence). CDR3 length equals 17 residues. Written as DNA, the CDR3 is TGTGCCAGCAGCCAAGGGACAGGGAAAACGAACACCGGGGAGCTGTTTTTT. Its translation is CASSQGTGKTNTGELFF.

This chain links TRBV9 with TRBJ2-7, with D possibly matching TRBD2 (6 bases). Germline V gene data show CDR1 as SGDLS and CDR2 as YYNGEE. V lost 0 bases to trimming and J lost 7 bases, with 17 bases between them. This CDR3 has 15 residues. CDR3 sequence reads: CASSVGGSGLGEQYF. CDR3 nucleotides: TGTGCCAGCAGCGTAGGAGGCAGCGGGCTAGGAGAGCAGTACTTC. The variable domain in full, with the rest retrieved from reference TRBV9 and TRBJ2-7, is DSGVTQTPKHLITATGQRVTLRCSPRSGDLSVYWYQQSLDQGLQFLIQYYNGEERAKGNILERFSAQQFPDLHSELNLSSLELGDSALYFCASSVGGSGLGEQYFGPGTRLTVT.

The chain carries TRBV7-9 and TRBJ1-1; 7 bases align to TRBD1. Germline loops: CDR1 SEHNR, CDR2 FQNEAQ (reference sequence). With 5 bases clipped from V and 0 bases from J, the junction kept 9 bases outside the gene matches. The CDR3 runs to 16 residues. The CDR3 sequence is CASSARQGLMNTEAFF. The DNA of the CDR3 is TGTGCCAGCAGCGCTAGACAGGGCCTCATGAACACTGAAGCTTTCTTT.

The V gene is TRBV18, the J gene TRBJ2-7; 11 positions match TRBD2. Trimming at V came to 1 base and at J to 7 bases, leaving 12 bases not matched to a gene. CDR1 is KGHSH, CDR2 LQKENI, per germline. The CDR3 has 17 residues. The CDR3 spells CASSPRLTSGMGGEQYF. In nucleotides, the CDR3 is TGTGCCAGCTCACCACGATTGACTAGCGGGATGGGCGGGGAGCAGTACTTC.

The chain recombines TRBV10-3 with TRBJ1-2, with D possibly matching TRBD1 (5 bases). The V gene lost 7 bases and the J gene lost 1 base, with 22 bases spanning the gap. Germline values: CDR1 ENHRY, CDR2 SYGVKD. The CDR3 totals 17 residues. The CDR3 is CAITRGKSLENNYGYTF. The CDR3 DNA follows: TGTGCCATCACGAGGGGCAAAAGTCTAGAAAATAACTATGGCTACACCTTC.

The V and J genes are TRBV7-8 and TRBJ2-1, with a possible D match to TRBD2 (5 bases). The V and J ends lost 5 bases and 0 bases respectively, with 17 bases between them. The CDR3 length is 17 residues. Germline CDR1 and CDR2: SGHVS and FQNEAQ. CDR3 in DNA: TGTGCCAGCAGCCTCAACCCGGACTTGAACTCCTACAATGAGCAGTTCTTC. Its translation: CASSLNPDLNSYNEQFF.

The genes are TRBV13 and TRBJ2-2, with 9 bases matching TRBD2. The trim removed 5 bases at V and 2 bases at J, leaving 6 bases unmatched. This CDR3 is built from 16 residues. Germline-derived CDR1 and CDR2 are PRHDT and FYEKMQ (reference sequence). The CDR3 nucleotides read TGTGCCAGCAGCACCTTAGCGGGAGCTAACACCGGGGAGCTGTTTTTT. It is translated as CASSTLAGANTGELFF.

The CDR3 DNA sequence: TGTGCCATCATCCCGGAACCGAACACTGAAGCTTTCTTT. Its translation is CAIIPEPNTEAFF. The chain combines TRBV10-3 with TRBJ1-1; unclear D gene. This CDR3 contains 13 residues. In germline, CDR1 is ENHRY, CDR2 SYGVKD. The ends were cut back, 7 bases at V and 1 base at J, with 10 bases in the middle.

The chain is built from TRBV5-5 and TRBJ1-1; unclear D gene. Per the germline V gene, CDR1 is SGHKS and CDR2 is YYEKEE (reference sequence). The CDR3 has 15 residues. V shed 0 bases and J shed 1 base, with 10 bases lying between them. In DNA, the CDR3 is TGTGCCAGCAGCTTGGGACGGATCTCGAACACTGAAGCTTTCTTT. Translation gives CASSLGRISNTEAFF.

The V call is TRBV19, the J call TRBJ2-3; D remains ambiguous. V shed 7 bases and J shed 5 bases, with 4 bases lying between them. This CDR3 is 10 amino acids long. Per germline, CDR1 LNHDA and CDR2 SQIVND (reference sequence). CDR3 loop: CASMGDTQYF. For the CDR3, the DNA is TGTGCCAGTATGGGAGATACGCAGTATTTT.

V gene TRBV7-9 combines with J gene TRBJ2-3; the D gene could be TRBD1 or TRBD2 (5 bases each). CDR1 and CDR2 (germline): SEHNR, FQNEAQ (reference sequence). The V gene lost 1 base and the J gene lost 6 bases, with 8 bases spanning the gap. This CDR3 is built from 13 residues. The CDR3 nucleotides are TGTGCCAGCAGCTTAGGGGACGTGGATACGCAGTATTTT. Encoded protein: CASSLGDVDTQYF.

This sequence joins TRBV19 and TRBJ2-7; D is undetermined. The CDR3 runs 15 residues. V was shortened by 3 bases and J by 6 bases, with 18 bases between the two germline ends. Germline assignment: CDR1 LNHDA and CDR2 SQIVND (reference sequence). The CDR3 loop is CASSMVLGPRGEQYF. The CDR3 DNA sequence: TGTGCCAGTAGTATGGTTCTGGGCCCCCGTGGCGAGCAGTACTTC. The full variable domain, in which reference TRBV19 and TRBJ2-7 provide the parts outside the CDR3, is DGGITQSPKYLFRKEGQNVTLSCEQNLNHDAMYWYRQDPGQGLRLIYYSQIVNDFQKGDIAEGYSVSREKKESFPLTVTSAQKNPTAFYLCASSMVLGPRGEQYFGPGTRLTVT.

This rearrangement joins TRBV30 to TRBJ1-1, with D maybe TRBD1 (5 bases). Per germline, CDR1 GTSNPN and CDR2 SVGIG (reference sequence). The germline V and J ends were trimmed by 1 base and 1 base, with 7 bases remaining between them. The CDR3 is made up of 13 amino acids. This CDR3 is CAWSGQGNTEAFF. CDR3 DNA: TGTGCCTGGAGTGGTCAGGGGAACACTGAAGCTTTCTTT. The full variable domain, its missing parts supplied by reference TRBV30 and TRBJ1-1, is SQTIHQWPATLVQPVGSPLSLECTVEGTSNPNLYWYRQAAGRGLQLLFYSVGIGQISSEVPQNLSASRPQDRQFILSSKKLLLSDSGFYLCAWSGQGNTEAFFGQGTRLTVV.

This rearrangement joins TRBV27 to TRBJ1-1, with a weak D call TRBD1 (5 bases). The CDR3 is 16 amino acids. The germline gives CDR1 MNHEY, CDR2 SMNVEV (reference sequence). V lost 8 bases and J 10 bases, leaving 29 bases between the germline ends. The CDR3 loop reads CASLPLYPTRDRGAFF. CDR3 in DNA: TGTGCCAGCCTACCTCTATACCCAACTAGGGATAGGGGAGCTTTCTTT.

The chain couples TRBV5-4 to TRBJ2-5; 9 bases fit TRBD2. The CDR3 totals 15 residues. V was pared by 2 bases and J by 4 bases, with 6 bases of the junction left unmatched. CDR1 is SGHNT and CDR2 is YYREEE in the germline V gene (reference sequence). CDR3 nucleotide sequence: TGTGCCAGCAGCTTCCTAGGCGGGGGGGCAGAGACCCAGTACTTC. Protein product: CASSFLGGGAETQYF.

This clone was picked up one time. The rearrangement links TRBV5-1 to TRBJ1-6; 7 nucleotides match TRBD1. CDR3 length equals 15 residues. V lost 7 bases, J lost 7 bases, and 11 bases stayed unmatched. Germline assignment: CDR1 SGHRS and CDR2 YFSETQ. CDR3 DNA: TGCGCCAGCCGGCTTGGGACAGCTCCAAATTCACCCCTCCACTTT. Residues: CASRLGTAPNSPLHF. Together with reference TRBV5-1 and TRBJ1-6, the CDR3 gives the full variable domain: KAGVTQTPRYLIKTRGQQVTLSCSPISGHRSVSWYQQTPGQGLQFLFEYFSETQRNKGNFPGRFSGRQFSNSRSEMNVSTLELGDSALYLCASRLGTAPNSPLHFGNGTRLTVT.

CDR3 sequence: CASSLGLAGGHRELFF. In DNA, the CDR3 is TGCGCCAGCAGCCTCGGACTAGCGGGGGGGCACAGGGAGCTGTTTTTT. The chain has TRBV4-1 and TRBJ2-2; 15 positions agree with TRBD2. V lost 4 bases to trimming and J lost 9 bases; unmatched junction nucleotides: 6. The CDR3 covers 16 residues. Germline V lookup: CDR1 MGHRA, CDR2 YSYEKL.

The V call is TRBV6-1, the J call TRBJ2-1, with D unresolved. This CDR3 spans 12 amino acids. Trimming removed 1 base at V and 3 bases at J, with 1 base between. The germline V gene encodes CDR1 MNHNS and CDR2 SASEGT. DNA of the CDR3: TGTGCCAGCAGTGAAGACTACAATGAGCAGTTCTTC. This sequence encodes CASSEDYNEQFF.

This sequence joins TRBV18 and TRBJ1-4; D remains ambiguous. Germline lookup yields CDR1 KGHSH and CDR2 LQKENI. The CDR3 spans 16 residues. Trimming left V 4 bases short and J 2 bases short, with 14 bases between. DNA for the CDR3: TGTGCCAGCTCACTGGATGATCCGGCCACTAATGAAAAACTGTTTTTT. Translation gives CASSLDDPATNEKLFF.

The genes are TRBV6-6 and TRBJ1-3; D ambiguous. CDR1 and CDR2 from the germline V gene are MNHNY and SVGAGI (reference sequence). This CDR3 is built from 14 residues. V lost 5 bases and J lost 2, with 10 bases in between. The CDR3 sequence is CASSVDRTGNTIYF. The CDR3 coding sequence is TGTGCCAGCAGTGTAGACCGAACTGGAAACACCATATATTTT.

V and J are TRBV7-2 and TRBJ1-1; TRBD1 might be the D (5 bases). V shed 5 bases and J shed 5 bases, with 21 bases lying between them. Germline loops: CDR1 SGHTA, CDR2 FQGNSA. This CDR3 is 16 amino acids long. This CDR3 is CASSRLPGTLRTEAFF. The CDR3 DNA reads as TGTGCCAGCAGCCGCCTTCCTGGGACCCTGAGGACTGAAGCTTTCTTT.

The chain links TRBV5-5 to TRBJ1-1; no reliable D call. Germline V lookup: CDR1 SGHKS, CDR2 YYEKEE (reference sequence). The CDR3 is 12 residues long. Deletions cut 4 bases from V and 11 bases from J, with 15 bases between. CDR3 nucleotide sequence: TGTGCCAGCAGCCCGGACCGGTTCGGGGCTTTCTTT. Encoded protein: CASSPDRFGAFF.

The rearrangement links TRBV19 to TRBJ1-3; D is undetermined. Germline V gene lookup returns CDR1 LNHDA and CDR2 SQIVND (reference sequence). V dropped 9 bases and J dropped 6 bases, with 15 bases sitting between them. The CDR3 covers 13 residues. DNA of the CDR3: TGTGCCAGCTCGACGGGGAGGGAAAACACCATATATTTT. Translation gives CASSTGRENTIYF. The full variable domain, rest sourced from reference TRBV19 and TRBJ1-3, is DGGITQSPKYLFRKEGQNVTLSCEQNLNHDAMYWYRQDPGQGLRLIYYSQIVNDFQKGDIAEGYSVSREKKESFPLTVTSAQKNPTAFYLCASSTGRENTIYFGEGSWLTVV.